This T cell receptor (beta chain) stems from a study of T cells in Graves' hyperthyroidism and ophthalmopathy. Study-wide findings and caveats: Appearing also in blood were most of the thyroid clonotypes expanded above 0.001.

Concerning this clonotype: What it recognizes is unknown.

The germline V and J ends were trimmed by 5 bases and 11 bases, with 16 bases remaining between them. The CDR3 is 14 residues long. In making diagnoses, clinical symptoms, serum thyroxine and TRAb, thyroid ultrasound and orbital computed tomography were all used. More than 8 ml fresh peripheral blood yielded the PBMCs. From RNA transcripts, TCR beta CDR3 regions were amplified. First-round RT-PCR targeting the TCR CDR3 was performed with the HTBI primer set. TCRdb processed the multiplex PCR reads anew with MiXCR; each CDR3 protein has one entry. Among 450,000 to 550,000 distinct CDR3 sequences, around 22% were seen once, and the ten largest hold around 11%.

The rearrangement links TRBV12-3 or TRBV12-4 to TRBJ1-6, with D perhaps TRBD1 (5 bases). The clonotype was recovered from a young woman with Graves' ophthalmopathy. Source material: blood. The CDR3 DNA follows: TGTGCCAGCAGTGACCTCAGGGCTGACGCACCCCTCCACTTT. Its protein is CASSDLRADAPLHF.